The T cell receptor beta chain described here comes from a study of Ad26.COV2.S vaccination and SARS-CoV-2 variants (dated by TCRdb to about 2021). Regarding the study in general: Vaccine-arm donors were drawn from COV1001, a multicentre, randomized, double-blind, placebo-controlled phase I-IIa trial of Ad26.COV2.S in healthy adults. Dosing of Ad26.COV2.S was intramuscular, at either 5x10^10 or 1x10^11 viral particles, delivered as one shot or as two shots spaced 56 days apart. Sequencing of the TCRbeta repertoire served to evaluate the specificity and breadth of SARS-CoV-2-reactive T cell receptors following Ad26.COV2.S vaccination. The TCR-sequenced set comprised approximately 32 samples: some 19 Ad26.COV2.S vaccine recipients, 5 placebo recipients and 8 SARS-CoV-2 convalescent individuals. Trial participants were randomized into five groups of five, in which low-dose or high-dose Ad26.COV2.S was given once or twice, or placebo was given on both occasions. Blinding of investigators to trial group allocation was maintained during experiments and outcome assessment. Study-wide findings and limitations: Higher spike-specific TCR breadth was observed in Ad26.COV2.S recipients than in placebo recipients (P = 0.0014). After vaccination, substantial breadth of spike-specific CD8+ and CD4+ T cell responses was reported. Vaccine and placebo recipients had similar non-spike TCR breadth, a finding consistent with the vaccine containing only spike. The study lacked the statistical power to compare responses across vaccine doses or regimens. According to the authors, total T cell responses may have been underestimated by the TCR breadth and depth analyses.

This specimen's treatment or condition label, per the study, means: around 19 received Ad26.COV2.S at low or high dose, single or two shots; 5 received placebo; per-sample allocation not given. Repertoires of vaccine and placebo recipients were sequenced from samples collected on day 63 after the first injection. In Cohort 1b, about two dozen adults aged 18-55 years were enrolled at a single site in Boston, USA, between 29 July and 7 August 2020. As a vaccine, Ad26.COV2.S was a replication-incompetent adenovirus type 26 vector that expressed a prefusion-stabilized SARS-CoV-2 spike protein derived from the original Wuhan strain. The immunoSEQ Assay was used to sequence TCRbeta CDR3 regions. After extraction, genomic DNA underwent amplification by bias-controlled multiplex PCR, followed by high-throughput sequencing. As for the authors' bioinformatics: Collapsing and filtering of sequences were performed to quantify the absolute abundance of each unique TCRbeta CDR3 region. T cell fraction was estimated by normalizing TCRbeta template counts to usable DNA, with usable DNA measured through amplification of reference genes found in all nucleated cells. Repertoire TCRs were annotated as SARS-CoV-2-specific by exact matching of V gene, CDR3 amino acid sequence and J gene to a known reactive TCR set. The reference SARS-CoV-2 TCR set was derived from MIRA and filtered for enrichment in COVID-19-positive ImmuneCODE repertoires, a step that removed public or cross-reactive TCRs. Drawing on the MIRA antigens, annotated TCRs were analysed further at the level of specific ORF or position within ORF. Breadth was defined as the number of annotated unique rearrangements divided by the total number of unique productive rearrangements, and depth was defined as the summed frequency of the annotated unique rearrangements. Two-sided Wilcoxon rank-sum tests were applied when comparing TCR breadth between groups. Drawn from immuneACCESS, this table holds only the in-frame rearrangements with V and J called that TCRdb kept. Clones are partly lost; checked studies trace under half to an unresolved V gene and leave the rest unexplained. The D gene and trimming were derived from the DNA, and the V and J assignments and clone size from that table. Here the sample has around 340,000 clones; about 85% occur a single time. The top ten clones comprise around 6.4% of the sample.

A word on this clone: This clone's antigen is unknown. No clone much larger than this one lies a single base away; base qualities are absent.

The CDR3 runs 14 amino acids, cysteine and phenylalanine included. CDR3 DNA is the only sequence kept; it has 42 bases, read in frame from the first base. Relative to germline, V is 3 bases shorter and J is 3 bases shorter, with 10 bases between their ends. Via the germline V gene, CDR1 is ENHRY and CDR2 SYGVKD. Sequencing was performed on peripheral blood, taken in a trial of Ad26.COV2.S vaccine versus placebo. The receptor's source is a person between 18 and 65 years old who received the Ad26.COV2.S COVID-19 vaccine or a placebo. The chain couples TRBV10-3 to TRBJ2-3; 5 matching bases give a weak D call of TRBD1. The DNA reads as follows: TGTGCCATCAGTGAAGCAGGGTTGACAGATACGCAGTATTTT. It specifies CAISEAGLTDTQYF.